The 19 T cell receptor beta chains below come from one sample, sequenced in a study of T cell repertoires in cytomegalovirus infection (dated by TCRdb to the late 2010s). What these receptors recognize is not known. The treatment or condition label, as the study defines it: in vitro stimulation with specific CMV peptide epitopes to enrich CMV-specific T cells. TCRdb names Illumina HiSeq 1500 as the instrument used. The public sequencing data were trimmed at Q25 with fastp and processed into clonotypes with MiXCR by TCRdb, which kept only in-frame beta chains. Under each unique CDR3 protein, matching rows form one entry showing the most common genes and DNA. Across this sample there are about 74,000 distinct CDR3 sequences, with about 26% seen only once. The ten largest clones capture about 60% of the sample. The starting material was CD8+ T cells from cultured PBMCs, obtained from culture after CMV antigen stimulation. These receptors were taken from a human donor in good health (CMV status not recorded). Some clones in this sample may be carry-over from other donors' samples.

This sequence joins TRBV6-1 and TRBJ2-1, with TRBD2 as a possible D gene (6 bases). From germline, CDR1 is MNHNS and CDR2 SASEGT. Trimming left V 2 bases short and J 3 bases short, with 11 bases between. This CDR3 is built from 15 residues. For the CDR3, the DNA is TGTGCCAGCAGTGAATGGGGGGAGCGCTACAATGAGCAGTTCTTC. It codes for CASSEWGERYNEQFF.

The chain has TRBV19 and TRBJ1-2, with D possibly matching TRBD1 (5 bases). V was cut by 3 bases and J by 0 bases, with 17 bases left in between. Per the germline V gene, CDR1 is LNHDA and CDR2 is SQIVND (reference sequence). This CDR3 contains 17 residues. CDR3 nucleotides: TGTGCCAGTAGTATCCTCAACGAACGGACAACTAACTATGGCTACACCTTC. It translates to CASSILNERTTNYGYTF.

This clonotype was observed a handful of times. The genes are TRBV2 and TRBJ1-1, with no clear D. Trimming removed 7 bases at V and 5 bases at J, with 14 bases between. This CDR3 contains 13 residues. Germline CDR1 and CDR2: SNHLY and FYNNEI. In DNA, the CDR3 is TGTGCCAGCAAACGGGGAACGACGACTGAAGCTTTCTTT. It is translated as CASKRGTTTEAFF.

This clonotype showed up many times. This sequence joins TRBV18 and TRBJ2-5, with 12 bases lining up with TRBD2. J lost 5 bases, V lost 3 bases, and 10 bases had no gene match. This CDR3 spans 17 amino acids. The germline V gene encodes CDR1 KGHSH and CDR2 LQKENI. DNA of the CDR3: TGTGCCAGCTCACCCCCTAGCGGGGGGGTCGAGGGGGAGACCCAGTACTTC. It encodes CASSPPSGGVEGETQYF.

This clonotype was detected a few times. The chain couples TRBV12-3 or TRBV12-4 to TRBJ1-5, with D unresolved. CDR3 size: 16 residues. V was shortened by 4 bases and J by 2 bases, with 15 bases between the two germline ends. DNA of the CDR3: TGTGCCAGCAGTTCCCTGGGAGGGTTCGGCAATCAGCCCCAGCATTTT. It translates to CASSSLGGFGNQPQHF.

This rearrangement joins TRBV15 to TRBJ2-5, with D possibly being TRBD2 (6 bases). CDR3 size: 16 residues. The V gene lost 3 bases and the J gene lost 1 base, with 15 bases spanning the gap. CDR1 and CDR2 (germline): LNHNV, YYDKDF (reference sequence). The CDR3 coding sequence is TGTGCCACCAGCAGTGGGGCGGGACCCAGCCAAGAGACCCAGTACTTC. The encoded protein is CATSSGAGPSQETQYF.

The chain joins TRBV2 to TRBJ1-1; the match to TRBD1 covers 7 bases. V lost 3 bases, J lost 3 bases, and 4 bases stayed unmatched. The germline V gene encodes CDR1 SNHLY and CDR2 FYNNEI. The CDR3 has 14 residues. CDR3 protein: CASSDWQGDTEAFF. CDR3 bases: TGTGCCAGCAGTGATTGGCAGGGGGACACTGAAGCTTTCTTT.

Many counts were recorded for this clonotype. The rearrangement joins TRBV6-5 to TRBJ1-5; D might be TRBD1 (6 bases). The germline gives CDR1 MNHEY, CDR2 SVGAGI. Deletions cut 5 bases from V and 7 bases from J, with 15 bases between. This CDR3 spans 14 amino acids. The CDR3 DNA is TGTGCCAGCAGTCAAAGGGGGATTGGGCAGCCCCAGCATTTT. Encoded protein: CASSQRGIGQPQHF.

DNA for the CDR3: TGTGCCAGCAGTTACGGGGGCCGTAGCACAGATACGCAGTATTTT. Translating gives CASSYGGRSTDTQYF. The chain employs TRBV6-2 or TRBV6-3 and TRBJ2-3, with TRBD1 as a possible D gene (6 bases). Trimming left V 2 bases short and J 0 bases short, with 9 bases between. This CDR3 is 15 amino acids long. Germline V gene sequence: CDR1 MNHEY, CDR2 SVGEGT.

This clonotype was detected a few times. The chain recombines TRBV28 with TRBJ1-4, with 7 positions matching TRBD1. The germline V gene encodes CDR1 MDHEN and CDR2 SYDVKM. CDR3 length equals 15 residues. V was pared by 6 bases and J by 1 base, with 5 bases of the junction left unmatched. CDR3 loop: CASRQRQGTNEKLFF. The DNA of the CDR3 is TGTGCCAGCAGGCAAAGACAGGGAACTAATGAAAAACTGTTTTTT.

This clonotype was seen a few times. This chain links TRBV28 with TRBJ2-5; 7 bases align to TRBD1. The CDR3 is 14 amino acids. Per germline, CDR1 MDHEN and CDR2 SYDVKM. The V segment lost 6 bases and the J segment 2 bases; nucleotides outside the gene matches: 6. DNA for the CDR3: TGTGCCAGCAGGACGACAGGGAATCAAGAGACCCAGTACTTC. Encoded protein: CASRTTGNQETQYF.

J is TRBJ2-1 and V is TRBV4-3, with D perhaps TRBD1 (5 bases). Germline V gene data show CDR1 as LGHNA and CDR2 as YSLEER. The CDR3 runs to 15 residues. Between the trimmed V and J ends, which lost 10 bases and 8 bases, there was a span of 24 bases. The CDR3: CANSPARDVSDEQFF. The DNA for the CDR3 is TGCGCCAACAGTCCCGCCAGGGATGTCTCGGATGAGCAGTTCTTC.

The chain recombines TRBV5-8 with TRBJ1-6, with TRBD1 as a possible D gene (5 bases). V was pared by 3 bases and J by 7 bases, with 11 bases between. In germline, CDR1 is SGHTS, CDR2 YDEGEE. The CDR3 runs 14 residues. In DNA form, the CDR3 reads TGTGCCAGCAGCTGGGGCCTTGGGAATTCACCCCTCCACTTT. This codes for CASSWGLGNSPLHF.

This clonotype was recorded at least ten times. CDR3 sequence (DNA): TGTGCCAGCAGTTCCGTGGTCGGGACAGGACCCTACGAGCAGTACTTC. Its protein product is CASSSVVGTGPYEQYF. V and J are TRBV7-8 and TRBJ2-7, with 8 bases that match TRBD1. Germline V lookup: CDR1 SGHVS, CDR2 FQNEAQ. The CDR3 has 16 residues. Trimming at V came to 6 bases and at J to 2 bases, leaving 12 bases not matched to a gene.

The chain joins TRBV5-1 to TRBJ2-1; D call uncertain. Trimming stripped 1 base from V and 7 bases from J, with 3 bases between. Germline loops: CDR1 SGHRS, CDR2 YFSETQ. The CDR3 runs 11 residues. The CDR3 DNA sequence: TGCGCCAGCAGCTTGAATAATGAGCAGTTCTTC. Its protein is CASSLNNEQFF.

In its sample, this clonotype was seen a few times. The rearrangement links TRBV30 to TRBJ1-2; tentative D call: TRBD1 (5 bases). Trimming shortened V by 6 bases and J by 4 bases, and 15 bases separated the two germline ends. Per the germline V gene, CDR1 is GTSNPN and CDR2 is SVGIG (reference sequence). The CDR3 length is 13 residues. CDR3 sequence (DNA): TGTGCCTGTGGGGACTTCAACTCCTATGGCTACACCTTC. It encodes CACGDFNSYGYTF.

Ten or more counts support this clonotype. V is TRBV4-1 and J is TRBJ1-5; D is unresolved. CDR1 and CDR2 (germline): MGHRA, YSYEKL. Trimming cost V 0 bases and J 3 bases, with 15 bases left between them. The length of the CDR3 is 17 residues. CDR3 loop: CASSQEWPLPINQPQHF. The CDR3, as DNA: TGCGCCAGCAGCCAAGAGTGGCCACTACCTATCAATCAGCCCCAGCATTTT.

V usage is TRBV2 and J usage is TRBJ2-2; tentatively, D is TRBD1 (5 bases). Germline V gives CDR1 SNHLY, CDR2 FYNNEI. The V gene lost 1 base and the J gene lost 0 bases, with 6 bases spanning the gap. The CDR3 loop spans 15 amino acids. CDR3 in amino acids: CASSEGTTNTGELFF. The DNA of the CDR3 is TGTGCCAGCAGTGAAGGGACAACGAACACCGGGGAGCTGTTTTTT. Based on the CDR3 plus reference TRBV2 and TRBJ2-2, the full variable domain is EPEVTQTPSHQVTQMGQEVILRCVPISNHLYFYWYRQILGQKVEFLVSFYNNEISEKSEIFDDQFSVERPDGSNFTLKIRSTKLEDSAMYFCASSEGTTNTGELFFGEGSRLTVL.

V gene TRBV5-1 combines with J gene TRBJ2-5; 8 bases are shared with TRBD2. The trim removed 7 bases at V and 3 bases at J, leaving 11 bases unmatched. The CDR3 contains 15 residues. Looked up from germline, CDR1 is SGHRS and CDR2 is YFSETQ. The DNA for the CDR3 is TGCGCCAGCTCGCCGGGGGGGAGGGCTAAAGAGACCCAGTACTTC. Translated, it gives CASSPGGRAKETQYF.